Shown below are 16 T cell receptor beta chains from a single sample sequenced in a study of shared clonotypes between healthy human individuals. Sequencing was performed with immunoSEQ multiplex PCR; in TCRdb, only in-frame clones are kept and a portion is missing. The sample holds about 2.3 million clones; around 93% are singletons and the top ten take 0.37%. Material: naive CD4+ T cells from PBMCs. This sample's subset: CD45RA+ positively selected. Receptor source: a man between 18 and 35 years old in good health. Some clones in this sample may be carry-over from other donors' samples.

The gene calls are TRBV18 and TRBJ1-4; TRBD1 might be the D (6 bases). V was pared by 8 bases and J by 7 bases, with 14 bases between. The CDR3 contains 13 residues. Per germline, CDR1 KGHSH and CDR2 LQKENI. CDR3 amino acids: CASRRGQGEKLFF. CDR3 nucleotides: TGTGCCAGCCGTCGGGGGCAGGGTGAAAAACTGTTTTTT. The full variable domain, its missing parts supplied by reference TRBV18 and TRBJ1-4, is NAGVMQNPRHLVRRRGQEARLRCSPMKGHSHVYWYRQLPEEGLKFMVYLQKENIIDESGMPKERFSAEFPKEGPSILRIQQVVRGDSAAYFCASRRGQGEKLFFGSGTQLSVL.

The chain has TRBV27 and TRBJ1-5; tentative D call: TRBD1 (6 bases). The CDR3 spans 16 residues. Deletions cut 2 bases from V and 3 bases from J, with 14 bases between. Germline assignment: CDR1 MNHEY and CDR2 SMNVEV (reference sequence). The chain's CDR3 is CASSLTLDSVNQPQHF. The CDR3, as DNA: TGTGCCAGCAGTTTAACTTTGGACAGTGTCAATCAGCCCCAGCATTTT.

The chain combines TRBV28 with TRBJ2-7; 13 bases are shared with TRBD2. Germline loops: CDR1 MDHEN, CDR2 SYDVKM. V was clipped by 6 bases and J by 1 base; unmatched bases: 6. The CDR3 runs to 16 residues. The CDR3: CASRRPGLAGSYEQYF. CDR3 coding DNA: TGTGCCAGCAGGAGACCGGGACTAGCGGGATCCTACGAGCAGTACTTC.

The sample holds one count of this clone. The chain links TRBV18 to TRBJ1-3; D may be TRBD1 (6 bases). The CDR3 spans 16 residues. Per the germline V gene, CDR1 is KGHSH and CDR2 is LQKENI. V was trimmed by 4 bases and J by 2 bases, leaving 15 bases between them. This CDR3 is CASSRVEQGAGNTIYF. The CDR3 bases are TGTGCCAGCTCACGGGTCGAACAGGGTGCTGGAAACACCATATATTTT.

The chain has TRBV29-1 and TRBJ2-7; 7 nucleotides align to TRBD1. Germline values: CDR1 SQVTM, CDR2 ANQGSEA. The CDR3 length is 15 residues. J was trimmed by 7 bases and V by 4 bases; bases with no gene match: 16. The CDR3 coding sequence is TGCAGCGTTGCCCCGACAGGGTATCTTTTCGAGGAGCAGTACTTC. Translating it yields CSVAPTGYLFEEQYF.

V gene TRBV5-1 combines with J gene TRBJ2-2, with TRBD1 matching 8 bases. V was pared by 1 base and J by 0 bases, with 2 bases of the junction left unmatched. This CDR3 has 16 residues. Germline V CDR1 and CDR2: SGHRS, YFSETQ. The CDR3: CASSLPGQANTGELFF. Written as DNA, the CDR3 is TGCGCCAGCAGCTTGCCGGGACAGGCGAACACCGGGGAGCTGTTTTTT.

The rearrangement joins TRBV9 to TRBJ1-1; D call uncertain. Germline-derived CDR1 and CDR2 are SGDLS and YYNGEE. This CDR3 contains 15 residues. V gave up 4 bases and J gave up 0 bases, with 13 bases separating them. The chain's CDR3 is CASSRVVELNTEAFF. CDR3 nucleotide sequence: TGTGCCAGCAGCCGAGTGGTCGAGTTGAACACTGAAGCTTTCTTT. The whole variable domain, filled in from reference TRBV9 and TRBJ1-1, reads DSGVTQTPKHLITATGQRVTLRCSPRSGDLSVYWYQQSLDQGLQFLIQYYNGEERAKGNILERFSAQQFPDLHSELNLSSLELGDSALYFCASSRVVELNTEAFFGQGTRLTVV.

Note on this clone: Other DNA sequences from this sample encode an identical CDR3 as well. The chain recombines TRBV6-5 with TRBJ2-2; D gene unclear. CDR3 length: 15 amino acids. In germline, CDR1 is MNHEY, CDR2 SVGAGI. Trimming removed 0 bases from V and 4 bases from J, with 9 bases in between. The CDR3 bases are TGTGCCAGCAGTTACTCTGGCAGTCCCACCGGGGAGCTGTTTTTT. It is translated as CASSYSGSPTGELFF.

J is TRBJ2-1 and V is TRBV5-4; 14 bases map to TRBD2. The CDR3 covers 17 residues. Germline CDR1 is SGHNT and CDR2 is YYREEE (reference sequence). The V gene end was trimmed by 5 bases and the J gene end by 6 bases; junction bases not matched to a gene: 10. The chain's CDR3 is CASRPTPGTSGSNEQFF. The CDR3 region has the DNA TGTGCCAGCAGACCGACTCCCGGGACTAGCGGGAGCAATGAGCAGTTCTTC.

In its sample, this clone was seen once. The chain recombines TRBV6-5 with TRBJ1-1, with D possibly TRBD1 on 5 matching bases. Per the germline V gene, CDR1 is MNHEY and CDR2 is SVGAGI. V shed 4 bases and J shed 1 base, with 13 bases lying between them. CDR3 length: 15 amino acids. The CDR3 DNA reads TGTGCCAGCAGTTTTAGACAGACCTCGAACACTGAAGCTTTCTTT. The encoded protein is CASSFRQTSNTEAFF.

Worth noting for this clone: The same CDR3 also results from other DNA sequences found in this sample. The chain has TRBV19 and TRBJ1-4, with 9 nucleotides matching TRBD1. This CDR3 region has 14 residues. Germline lookup yields CDR1 LNHDA and CDR2 SQIVND (reference sequence). J gave up 7 bases and V 4 bases, and 4 bases lay outside the gene matches. CDR3 protein: CASSNRGLGEKLFF. The CDR3 bases are TGTGCCAGTAGTAACAGGGGGCTCGGTGAAAAACTGTTTTTT.

V gene TRBV7-2 combines with J gene TRBJ2-3; no definite D call. The CDR3 has 12 amino acids. The germline CDR1 and CDR2 sequences are SGHTA and FQGNSA. The V end lost 4 bases, the J end lost 2 bases, and 4 bases lay between the germline ends. CDR3: CASSYLTDTQYF. In DNA form, the CDR3 reads TGTGCCAGCAGCTACCTCACAGATACGCAGTATTTT.

The rearrangement uses TRBV6-1 and TRBJ2-1; no clear D gene. V was trimmed by 4 bases and J by 3 bases, leaving 13 bases between them. Germline lookup yields CDR1 MNHNS and CDR2 SASEGT. The CDR3 covers 15 residues. The CDR3 is CASSVSDTIYNEQFF. Here the CDR3 DNA reads TGTGCCAGCAGTGTATCCGACACGATCTACAATGAGCAGTTCTTC.

This clone has a single count. The chain employs TRBV28 and TRBJ2-1; D tentatively reads TRBD1 or TRBD2 (5 bases each). Germline CDR1 MDHEN, CDR2 SYDVKM. This CDR3 is 16 amino acids long. Trimming took 5 bases from V and 4 from J, leaving 18 bases between them. This CDR3 reads CASSPVKRGWYNEQFF. CDR3 DNA sequence: TGTGCCAGCAGTCCGGTTAAGAGGGGCTGGTACAATGAGCAGTTCTTC. Combining the CDR3 with reference TRBV28 and TRBJ2-1 gives the whole variable domain DVKVTQSSRYLVKRTGEKVFLECVQDMDHENMFWYRQDPGLGLRLIYFSYDVKMKEKGDIPEGYSVSREKKERFSLILESASTNQTSMYLCASSPVKRGWYNEQFFGPGTRLTVL.

The chain employs TRBV7-9 and TRBJ2-2; 9 bases are shared with TRBD1. Germline CDR1 is SEHNR and CDR2 is FQNEAQ (reference sequence). The ends lost 5 bases at V and 1 base at J; junction bases unmatched: 8. CDR3 size: 17 residues. This CDR3 reads CASSHLPGQGNTGELFF. The CDR3, as DNA: TGTGCCAGCAGCCATCTCCCGGGACAGGGGAACACCGGGGAGCTGTTTTTT.

This chain connects TRBV6-6 to TRBJ1-1; D possibly corresponds to TRBD1 (6 bases). Between the trimmed V and J ends, which lost 5 bases and 0 bases, there was a span of 7 bases. CDR3 length: 13 residues. CDR1 is MNHNY, CDR2 SVGAGI, per germline (reference sequence). DNA for the CDR3: TGTGCCAGCAGTCGGGGGCTGAACACTGAAGCTTTCTTT. Amino acids: CASSRGLNTEAFF.